The entry below gives a single T cell receptor (beta chain) sequence along with its context. As yet, its antigen is unknown. This record comes from a study of shared clonotypes between healthy human individuals. Study-wide context: Donor composition was a couple of women and three men, aged 18 to 49.

Trimming cost V 7 bases and J 0 bases, with 13 bases left between them. CDR3 length equals 15 residues. Germline lookup yields CDR1 MNHNS and CDR2 SASEGT. Naive CD8 cells, CD45RO-negative and positively selected for CCR7, excluded terminally differentiated effector memory CD45RA+ cells. Points from the study as a whole: Only blood underwent sampling, and tissue repertoires likely differ.

Per the authors' pipeline: Filtering differed since immunoSEQ provided only junctions, with no quality scores. Assay: immunoSEQ multiplex PCR; the TCRdb copy retains only in-frame clones and omits some. The DNA was the basis for D and trimming; V, J and clone size are from that table. Of approximately 650,000 clones in the sample, about 95% are singletons; the top ten hold around 0.11%. This receptor was taken from a woman in her thirties in good health. This chain uses TRBV6-1 with TRBJ1-5; D not resolved. The sequenced sample consisted of naive CD8+ T cells sorted from blood. The CDR3 bases are TGTGCCAGCACAGCCAGGTCCTTTAGCAATCAGCCCCAGCATTTT. It translates to CASTARSFSNQPQHF.